The rows below give T cell receptor beta chains drawn from one sample of a study of T-cell memory formation after mild COVID-19. TCRdb called the 5' RACE reads again in MiXCR, with one record for every CDR3 protein. This table holds 560,000 or so distinct CDR3 sequences, around 16% found once. The source material was PBMCs or a T cell subset sorted from them (not recorded which). These receptors were taken from an adult woman who had mild COVID-19 (a few samples of this study predate the infection). Cell type and time point are not known. CDR3s include the opening cysteine and the closing phenylalanine or tryptophan. The D gene is left open where the match is weak. The size entry is marked missing in some rows and otherwise reads once, few, many or a size class.

V gene: TRBV6-5
D gene: .
clone size: .
J gene: TRBJ1-4
CDR3 protein: CASSYLVLGQPEKLFF
CDR3 DNA: TGTGCCAGCAGTTACCTCGTTCTTGGACAACCGGAAAAACTGTTTTTT

V gene: TRBV6-1
D gene: .
clone size: .
J gene: TRBJ2-7
CDR3 protein: CASSESHSHEQYF
CDR3 DNA: TGTGCCAGCAGTGAATCCCATAGCCACGAGCAGTACTTC

V gene: TRBV12-5
D gene: TRBD2
clone size: .
J gene: TRBJ2-1
CDR3 protein: CASGLTGGGYNEQFF
CDR3 DNA: TGTGCTAGTGGTTTGACGGGAGGGGGCTACAATGAGCAGTTCTTC

V gene: TRBV5-1
D gene: TRBD1
clone size: few
J gene: TRBJ2-5
CDR3 protein: CASKNPGQGQETQYF
CDR3 DNA: TGCGCCAGCAAAAACCCGGGACAGGGTCAGGAGACCCAGTACTTC

V gene: TRBV3-1
D gene: TRBD2
clone size: .
J gene: TRBJ2-5
CDR3 protein: CASSQGELSGRSQETQYF
CDR3 DNA: TGTGCCAGCAGCCAAGGAGAGCTTAGCGGGAGAAGTCAAGAGACCCAGTACTTC

V gene: TRBV5-5
D gene: .
clone size: few
J gene: TRBJ1-6
CDR3 protein: CASSLEKGGNSPLHF
CDR3 DNA: TGTGCCAGCAGCTTGGAAAAGGGAGGGAATTCACCCCTCCACTTT

V gene: TRBV3-1
D gene: .
clone size: many
J gene: TRBJ2-4
CDR3 protein: CASSDRDRRNIQYF
CDR3 DNA: TGTGCCAGCAGCGACCGGGATCGACGAAACATTCAGTACTTC

V gene: TRBV6-1
D gene: TRBD2
clone size: .
J gene: TRBJ2-3
CDR3 protein: CASSEARGGGPTDTQYF
CDR3 DNA: TGTGCCAGCAGCGAAGCGCGAGGCGGGGGGCCCACAGATACGCAGTATTTT

V gene: TRBV7-9
D gene: TRBD1
clone size: few
J gene: TRBJ2-7
CDR3 protein: CASSSGQGNRYF
CDR3 DNA: TGTGCCAGCAGCTCGGGACAGGGAAATCGGTACTTC

V gene: TRBV20-1
D gene: TRBD1
clone size: few
J gene: TRBJ1-1
CDR3 protein: CSAGNRGRGSTEAFF
CDR3 DNA: TGCAGTGCTGGTAACAGGGGGCGCGGGTCCACTGAAGCTTTCTTT

V gene: TRBV12-3/TRBV12-4
D gene: .
clone size: few
J gene: TRBJ1-2
CDR3 protein: CASSFLTGYGYTF
CDR3 DNA: TGTGCCAGCAGTTTTTTGACGGGCTATGGCTACACCTTC

V gene: TRBV11-2
D gene: .
clone size: many
J gene: TRBJ2-7
CDR3 protein: CASSLLRTASYEQYF
CDR3 DNA: TGTGCCAGCAGCTTACTGCGGACAGCCTCCTACGAGCAGTACTTC

V gene: TRBV11-3
D gene: TRBD2
clone size: .
J gene: TRBJ2-1
CDR3 protein: CASSLVAGGFNEQFF
CDR3 DNA: TGTGCCAGCAGCTTAGTTGCGGGAGGGTTCAATGAGCAGTTCTTC

V gene: TRBV2
D gene: .
clone size: .
J gene: TRBJ1-4
CDR3 protein: CASRPGQGRNEKLFF
CDR3 DNA: TGTGCCAGCAGGCCCGGACAAGGCCGTAATGAAAAACTGTTTTTT

V gene: TRBV12-3/TRBV12-4
D gene: .
clone size: .
J gene: TRBJ1-2
CDR3 protein: CASRASGIANYGYTF
CDR3 DNA: TGTGCCAGCAGAGCTTCGGGGATAGCTAACTATGGCTACACCTTC

V gene: TRBV28
D gene: .
clone size: .
J gene: TRBJ2-7
CDR3 protein: CASDASSSYEQYF
CDR3 DNA: TGTGCCAGCGACGCTAGTTCTTCCTACGAGCAGTACTTC

V gene: TRBV18
D gene: TRBD2
clone size: few
J gene: TRBJ2-1
CDR3 protein: CASSPRDPPGGPESSYNEQFF
CDR3 DNA: TGTGCCAGCTCACCACGTGATCCACCGGGAGGGCCTGAGAGCTCCTACAATGAGCAGTTCTTC

V gene: TRBV6-6
D gene: .
clone size: .
J gene: TRBJ1-1
CDR3 protein: CASRTADRMGAEAFF
CDR3 DNA: TGTGCCAGCAGGACCGCCGACAGGATGGGAGCTGAAGCTTTCTTT

V gene: TRBV7-7
D gene: TRBD2
clone size: few
J gene: TRBJ2-1
CDR3 protein: CASSPRTSGSHNEQFF
CDR3 DNA: TGTGCTAGCAGCCCCAGGACTAGCGGGTCCCACAATGAGCAGTTCTTC

V gene: TRBV10-3
D gene: TRBD2
clone size: few
J gene: TRBJ2-1
CDR3 protein: CAISNPTSGRGDEQFF
CDR3 DNA: TGTGCCATCAGCAACCCCACTAGCGGGAGGGGGGATGAGCAGTTCTTC

V gene: TRBV12-5
D gene: .
clone size: few
J gene: TRBJ1-1
CDR3 protein: CASGPTHWRGNTEAFF
CDR3 DNA: TGTGCTAGTGGCCCGACCCACTGGAGGGGAAACACTGAAGCTTTCTTT

V gene: TRBV20-1
D gene: TRBD2
clone size: .
J gene: TRBJ2-1
CDR3 protein: CSARDALGRGYNEQFF
CDR3 DNA: TGCAGTGCTAGAGATGCTCTCGGGAGGGGCTACAATGAGCAGTTCTTC

V gene: TRBV12-3/TRBV12-4
D gene: .
clone size: few
J gene: TRBJ2-3
CDR3 protein: CASSLEWETDTQYF
CDR3 DNA: TGTGCCAGCAGTTTAGAGTGGGAAACAGATACGCAGTATTTT

V gene: TRBV7-8
D gene: .
clone size: .
J gene: TRBJ1-5
CDR3 protein: CASSLGSRNQPQHF
CDR3 DNA: TGTGCCAGCAGCTTAGGGTCCCGCAATCAGCCCCAGCATTTT

V gene: TRBV27
D gene: .
clone size: .
J gene: TRBJ2-7
CDR3 protein: CASSFGTLDEQYF
CDR3 DNA: TGTGCCAGCAGTTTCGGAACCCTGGACGAGCAGTACTTC

V gene: TRBV19
D gene: .
clone size: few
J gene: TRBJ2-7
CDR3 protein: CASSISGGLSYEQYF
CDR3 DNA: TGTGCCAGTAGTATTTCCGGGGGTCTCTCCTACGAGCAGTACTTC

V gene: TRBV5-5
D gene: TRBD2
clone size: .
J gene: TRBJ2-7
CDR3 protein: CASSLISGGAGEQYF
CDR3 DNA: TGTGCCAGCAGCTTGATTAGCGGGGGGGCTGGGGAGCAGTACTTC

V gene: TRBV7-2
D gene: .
clone size: .
J gene: TRBJ2-4
CDR3 protein: CASSYLDIQYF
CDR3 DNA: TGTGCCAGCAGCTACTTAGATATTCAGTACTTC

V gene: TRBV5-1
D gene: TRBD1
clone size: .
J gene: TRBJ2-1
CDR3 protein: CASSQRAGQGWEQFF
CDR3 DNA: TGCGCCAGCAGCCAGAGGGCCGGACAGGGTTGGGAGCAGTTCTTC

V gene: TRBV20-1
D gene: TRBD1
clone size: many
J gene: TRBJ1-1
CDR3 protein: CSARETGDTEAFF
CDR3 DNA: TGCAGTGCTAGAGAAACAGGGGACACTGAAGCTTTCTTT

V gene: TRBV30
D gene: .
clone size: few
J gene: TRBJ2-7
CDR3 protein: CAWSVLPGPIYEQYF
CDR3 DNA: TGTGCCTGGAGTGTACTACCGGGACCTATCTACGAGCAGTACTTC

V gene: TRBV19
D gene: TRBD1
clone size: .
J gene: TRBJ1-5
CDR3 protein: CASRNRGVGQPQHF
CDR3 DNA: TGTGCCAGTAGAAACAGGGGAGTAGGTCAGCCCCAGCATTTT

V gene: TRBV20-1
D gene: .
clone size: .
J gene: TRBJ2-5
CDR3 protein: CSATRGETQYF
CDR3 DNA: TGCAGTGCTACCCGGGGAGAGACCCAGTACTTC

V gene: TRBV15
D gene: .
clone size: .
J gene: TRBJ2-7
CDR3 protein: CATSTVKGKYEQYF
CDR3 DNA: TGTGCCACCAGCACGGTCAAGGGGAAGTACGAGCAGTACTTC

V gene: TRBV5-1
D gene: .
clone size: .
J gene: TRBJ2-7
CDR3 protein: CASSLFRGEQYF
CDR3 DNA: TGCGCCAGCAGCTTGTTTAGGGGCGAGCAGTACTTC